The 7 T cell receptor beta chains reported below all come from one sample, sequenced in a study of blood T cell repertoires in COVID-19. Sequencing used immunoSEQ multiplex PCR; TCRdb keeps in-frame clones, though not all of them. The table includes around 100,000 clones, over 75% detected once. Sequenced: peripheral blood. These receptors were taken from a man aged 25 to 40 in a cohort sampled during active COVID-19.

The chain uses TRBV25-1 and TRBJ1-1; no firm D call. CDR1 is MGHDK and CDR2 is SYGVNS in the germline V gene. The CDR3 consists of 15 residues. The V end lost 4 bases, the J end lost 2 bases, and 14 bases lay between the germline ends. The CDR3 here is CASSGANHGNTEAFF. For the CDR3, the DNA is TGTGCCAGCAGTGGGGCTAATCACGGAAACACTGAAGCTTTCTTT.

This CDR3 reads CASSDLSRELFF. In nucleotides, the CDR3 is TGTGCCAGCAGTGATTTAAGCAGGGAGCTGTTTTTT. This chain joins TRBV25-1 and TRBJ2-2, with D hard to call. The V gene's germline CDR1 is MGHDK and CDR2 SYGVNS. V was cut by 3 bases and J by 9 bases, with 8 bases left in between. This CDR3 has 12 residues.

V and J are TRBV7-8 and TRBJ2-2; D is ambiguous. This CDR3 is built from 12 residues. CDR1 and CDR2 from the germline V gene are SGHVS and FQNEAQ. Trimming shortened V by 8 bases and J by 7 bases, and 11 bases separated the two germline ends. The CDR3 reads CASGPGIGELFF. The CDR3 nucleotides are TGTGCCAGCGGGCCCGGCATCGGGGAGCTGTTTTTT.

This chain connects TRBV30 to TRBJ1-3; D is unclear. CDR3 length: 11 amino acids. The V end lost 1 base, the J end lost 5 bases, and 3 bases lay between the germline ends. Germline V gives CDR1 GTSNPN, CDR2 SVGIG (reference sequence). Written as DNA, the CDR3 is TGTGCCTGGAGTGATAGAAACACCATATATTTT. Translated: CAWSDRNTIYF. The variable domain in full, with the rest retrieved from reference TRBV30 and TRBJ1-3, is SQTIHQWPATLVQPVGSPLSLECTVEGTSNPNLYWYRQAAGRGLQLLFYSVGIGQISSEVPQNLSASRPQDRQFILSSKKLLLSDSGFYLCAWSDRNTIYFGEGSWLTVV.

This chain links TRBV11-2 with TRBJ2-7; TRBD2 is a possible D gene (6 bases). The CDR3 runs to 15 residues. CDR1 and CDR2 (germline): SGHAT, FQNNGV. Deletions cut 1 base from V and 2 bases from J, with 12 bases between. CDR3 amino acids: CASSLAGGAPYEQYF. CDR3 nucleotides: TGTGCCAGCAGCTTAGCCGGCGGGGCCCCCTACGAGCAGTACTTC.

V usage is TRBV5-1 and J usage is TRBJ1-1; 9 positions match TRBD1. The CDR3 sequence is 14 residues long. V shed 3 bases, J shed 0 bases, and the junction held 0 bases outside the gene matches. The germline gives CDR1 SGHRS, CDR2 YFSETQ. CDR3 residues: CASSWDRVNTEAFF. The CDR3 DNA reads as TGCGCCAGCAGCTGGGACAGGGTGAACACTGAAGCTTTCTTT.

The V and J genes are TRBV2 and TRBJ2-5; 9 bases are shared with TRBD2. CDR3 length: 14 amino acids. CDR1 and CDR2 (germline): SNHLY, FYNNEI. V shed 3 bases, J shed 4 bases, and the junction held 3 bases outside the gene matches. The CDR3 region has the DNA TGTGCCAGCAGTGATAGGCGGGGGGGAGAGACCCAGTACTTC. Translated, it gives CASSDRRGGETQYF.